This entry concerns a single T cell receptor beta chain. TCRdb's copy holds only in-frame clones and misses some; the assay was immunoSEQ multiplex PCR. The table lists approximately 180,000 clones, about 88% of them singletons, with approximately 2.1% in the top ten. The sample comes from a study of blood T cell repertoires in COVID-19. Study-wide background: COVID-19 samples, acute and convalescent, were from the United States, Italy and Spain. Nucleic acid was either cDNA or gDNA, and it came from T cells, B-cell-depleted T cells, or PBMCs.

All enrollees were roughly 18 to 90 years old and from about two dozen US areas. Cohort assignment relied on participant-reported clinical history. The clonotype comes from a woman in her forties with acute COVID-19. What was sequenced was PBMCs or T cells enriched from blood (not recorded which).

CDR3 in amino acids: CASSESDTEAFF. As DNA, the CDR3 is TGTGCCAGCAGTGAGAGTGACACTGAAGCTTTCTTT. V gene TRBV25-1 combines with J gene TRBJ1-1; no clear D. V lost 3 bases to trimming and J lost 3 bases, with 5 bases between them. Looked up from germline, CDR1 is MGHDK and CDR2 is SYGVNS. The length of the CDR3 is 12 residues.